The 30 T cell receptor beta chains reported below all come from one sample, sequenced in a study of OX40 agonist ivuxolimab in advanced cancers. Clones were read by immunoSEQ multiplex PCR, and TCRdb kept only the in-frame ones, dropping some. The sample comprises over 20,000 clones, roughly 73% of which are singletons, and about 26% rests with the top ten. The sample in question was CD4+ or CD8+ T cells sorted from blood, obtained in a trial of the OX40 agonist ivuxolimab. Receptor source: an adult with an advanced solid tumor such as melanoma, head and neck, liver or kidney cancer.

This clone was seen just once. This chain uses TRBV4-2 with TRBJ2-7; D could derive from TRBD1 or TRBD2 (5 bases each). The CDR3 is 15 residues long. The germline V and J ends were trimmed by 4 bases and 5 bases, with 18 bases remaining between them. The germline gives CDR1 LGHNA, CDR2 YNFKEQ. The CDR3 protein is CASSREEGEPHEQYF. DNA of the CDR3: TGTGCCAGCAGCCGTGAGGAAGGGGAGCCCCACGAGCAGTACTTC.

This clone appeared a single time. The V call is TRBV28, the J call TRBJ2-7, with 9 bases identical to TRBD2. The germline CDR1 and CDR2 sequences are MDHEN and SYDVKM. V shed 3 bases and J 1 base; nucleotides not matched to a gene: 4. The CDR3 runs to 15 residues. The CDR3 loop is CASSFTSGRSYEQYF. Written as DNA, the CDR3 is TGTGCCAGCAGTTTTACGAGCGGGAGGTCCTACGAGCAGTACTTC.

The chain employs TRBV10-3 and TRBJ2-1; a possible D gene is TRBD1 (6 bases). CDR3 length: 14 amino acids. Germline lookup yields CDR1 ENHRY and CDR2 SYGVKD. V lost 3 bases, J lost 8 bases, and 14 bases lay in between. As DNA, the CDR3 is TGTGCCATCAGTGAACAGGGACGGATCTATGAGCAGTTCTTC. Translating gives CAISEQGRIYEQFF.

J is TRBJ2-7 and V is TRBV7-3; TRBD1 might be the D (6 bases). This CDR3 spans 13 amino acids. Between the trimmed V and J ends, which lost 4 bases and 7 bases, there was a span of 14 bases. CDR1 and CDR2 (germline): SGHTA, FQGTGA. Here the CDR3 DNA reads TGTGCCAGCAGCTGGGGGCATCGCAGAGAGCAGTACTTC. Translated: CASSWGHRREQYF.

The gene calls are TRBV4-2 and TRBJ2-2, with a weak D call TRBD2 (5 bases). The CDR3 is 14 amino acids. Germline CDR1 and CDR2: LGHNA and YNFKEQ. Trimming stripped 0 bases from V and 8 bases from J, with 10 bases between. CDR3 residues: CASSQEMGVGELFF. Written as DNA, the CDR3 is TGTGCCAGCAGCCAAGAAATGGGAGTTGGGGAGCTGTTTTTT.

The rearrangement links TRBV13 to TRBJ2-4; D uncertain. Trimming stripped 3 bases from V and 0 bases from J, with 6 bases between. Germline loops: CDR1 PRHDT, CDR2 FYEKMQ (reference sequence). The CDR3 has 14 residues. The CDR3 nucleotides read TGTGCCAGCAGCTTCGACTTAGCCAAAAACATTCAGTACTTC. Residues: CASSFDLAKNIQYF.

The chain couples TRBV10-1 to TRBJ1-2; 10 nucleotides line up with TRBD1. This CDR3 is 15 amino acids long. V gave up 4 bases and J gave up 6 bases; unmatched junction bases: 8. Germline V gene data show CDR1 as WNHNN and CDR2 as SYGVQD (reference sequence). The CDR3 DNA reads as TGCGCCAGCAGTGCCGGGACAGGGGTTGCGGATGGCTACACCTTC. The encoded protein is CASSAGTGVADGYTF.

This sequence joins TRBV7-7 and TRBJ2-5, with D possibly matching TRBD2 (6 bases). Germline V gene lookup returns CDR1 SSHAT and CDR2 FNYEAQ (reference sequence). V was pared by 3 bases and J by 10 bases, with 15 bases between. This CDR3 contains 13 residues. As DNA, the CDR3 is TGTGCCAGCAGCTTCGCGGGGCGTCGGAGCCAGTACTTC. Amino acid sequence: CASSFAGRRSQYF.

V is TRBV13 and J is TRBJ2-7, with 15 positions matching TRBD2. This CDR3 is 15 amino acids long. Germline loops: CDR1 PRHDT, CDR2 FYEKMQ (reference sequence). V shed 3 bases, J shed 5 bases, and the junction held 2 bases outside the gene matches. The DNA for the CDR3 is TGTGCCAGCAGCTTGGGGACTAGCGGGAGGAACGAGCAGTACTTC. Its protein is CASSLGTSGRNEQYF.

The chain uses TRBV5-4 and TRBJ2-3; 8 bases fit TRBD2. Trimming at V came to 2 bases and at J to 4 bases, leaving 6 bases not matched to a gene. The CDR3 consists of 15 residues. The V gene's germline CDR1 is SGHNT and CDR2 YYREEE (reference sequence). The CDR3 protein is CASSFGGGPADTQYF. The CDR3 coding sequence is TGTGCCAGCAGCTTTGGCGGGGGGCCCGCAGATACGCAGTATTTT.

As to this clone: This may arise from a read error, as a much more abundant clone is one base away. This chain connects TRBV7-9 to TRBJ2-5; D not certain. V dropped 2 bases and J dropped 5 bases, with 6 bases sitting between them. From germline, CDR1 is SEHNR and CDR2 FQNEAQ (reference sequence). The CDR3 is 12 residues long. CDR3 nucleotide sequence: TGTGCCAGCAGCTTATCTGGGGAGACCCAGTACTTC. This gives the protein CASSLSGETQYF.

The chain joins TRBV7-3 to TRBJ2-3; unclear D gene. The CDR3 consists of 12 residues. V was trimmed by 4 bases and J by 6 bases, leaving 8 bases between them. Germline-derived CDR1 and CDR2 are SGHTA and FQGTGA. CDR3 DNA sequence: TGTGCCAGCAGCTCTCTCCGGGATACGCAGTATTTT. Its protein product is CASSSLRDTQYF.

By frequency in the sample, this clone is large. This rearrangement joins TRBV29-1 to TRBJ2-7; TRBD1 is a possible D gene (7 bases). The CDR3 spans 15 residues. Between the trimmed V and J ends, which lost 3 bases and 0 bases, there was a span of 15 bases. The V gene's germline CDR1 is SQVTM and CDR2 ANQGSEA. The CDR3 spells CSVEGARGDSYEQYF. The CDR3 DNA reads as TGCAGCGTTGAGGGTGCCAGGGGGGACTCCTACGAGCAGTACTTC.

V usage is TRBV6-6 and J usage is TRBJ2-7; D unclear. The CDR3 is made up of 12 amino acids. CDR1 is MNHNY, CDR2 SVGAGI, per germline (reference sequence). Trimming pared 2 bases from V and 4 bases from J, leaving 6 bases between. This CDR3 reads CASSYGKYEQYF. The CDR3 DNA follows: TGTGCCAGCAGTTACGGCAAGTACGAGCAGTACTTC.

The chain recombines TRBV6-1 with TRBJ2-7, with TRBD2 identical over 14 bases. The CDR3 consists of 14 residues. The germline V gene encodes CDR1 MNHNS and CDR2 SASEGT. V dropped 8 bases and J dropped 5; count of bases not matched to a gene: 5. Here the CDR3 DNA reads TGTGCCAGCGCGGGGACTAGCGGGAGAAACGAGCAGTACTTC. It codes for CASAGTSGRNEQYF.

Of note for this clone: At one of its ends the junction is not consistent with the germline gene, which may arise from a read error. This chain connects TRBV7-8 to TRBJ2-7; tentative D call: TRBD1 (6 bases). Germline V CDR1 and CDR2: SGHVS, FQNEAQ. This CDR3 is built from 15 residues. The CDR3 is CASSQARAGVDEQYF. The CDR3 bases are TGCGCCAGCAGCCAAGCTCGGGCAGGGGTTGACGAGCAGTACTTC.

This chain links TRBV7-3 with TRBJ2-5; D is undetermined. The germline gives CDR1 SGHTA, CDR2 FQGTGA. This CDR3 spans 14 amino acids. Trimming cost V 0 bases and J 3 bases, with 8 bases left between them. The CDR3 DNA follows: TGTGCCAGCAGCTTAACGTCTGAAGAAGAGACCCAGTACTTC. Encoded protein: CASSLTSEEETQYF.

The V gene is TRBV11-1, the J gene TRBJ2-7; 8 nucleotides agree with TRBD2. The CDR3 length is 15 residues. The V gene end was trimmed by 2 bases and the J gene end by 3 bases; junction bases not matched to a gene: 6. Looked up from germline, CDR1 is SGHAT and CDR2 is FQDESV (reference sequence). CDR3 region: CASSLPRGGFYEQYF. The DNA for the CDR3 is TGTGCCAGCAGCTTACCGCGCGGGGGGTTCTACGAGCAGTACTTC.

CDR3: CASRIDRANTEAFF. As DNA, the CDR3 is TGTGCCAGCAGAATCGACAGGGCGAACACTGAAGCTTTCTTT. The chain has TRBV6-5 and TRBJ1-1; 7 nucleotides agree with TRBD1. Trimming at V came to 6 bases and at J to 1 base, leaving 5 bases not matched to a gene. The CDR3 spans 14 residues. Germline loops: CDR1 MNHEY, CDR2 SVGAGI.

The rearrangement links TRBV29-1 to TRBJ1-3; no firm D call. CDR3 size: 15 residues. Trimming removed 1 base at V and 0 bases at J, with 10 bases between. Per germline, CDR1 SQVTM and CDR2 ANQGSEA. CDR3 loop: CSVEVAADSGNTIYF. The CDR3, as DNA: TGCAGCGTTGAAGTGGCTGCTGACTCTGGAAACACCATATATTTT.

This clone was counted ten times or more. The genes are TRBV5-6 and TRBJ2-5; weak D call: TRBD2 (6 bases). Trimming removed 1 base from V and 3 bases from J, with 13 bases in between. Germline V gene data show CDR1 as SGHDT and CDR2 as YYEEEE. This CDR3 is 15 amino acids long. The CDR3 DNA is TGTGCCAGCAGCTTGCCTCGGGAGAAGAAAGAGACCCAGTACTTC. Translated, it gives CASSLPREKKETQYF.

This chain's CDR3 is CASILTGSFYEQYF. CDR3 in DNA: TGTGCCAGCATTTTGACAGGTTCATTTTACGAGCAGTACTTC. The chain uses TRBV2 and TRBJ2-7; tentatively, D is TRBD1 (6 bases). V gave up 7 bases and J gave up 4 bases, with 17 bases separating them. Looked up from germline, CDR1 is SNHLY and CDR2 is FYNNEI. This CDR3 has 14 residues. The variable domain in full, with the rest retrieved from reference TRBV2 and TRBJ2-7, is EPEVTQTPSHQVTQMGQEVILRCVPISNHLYFYWYRQILGQKVEFLVSFYNNEISEKSEIFDDQFSVERPDGSNFTLKIRSTKLEDSAMYFCASILTGSFYEQYFGPGTRLTVT.

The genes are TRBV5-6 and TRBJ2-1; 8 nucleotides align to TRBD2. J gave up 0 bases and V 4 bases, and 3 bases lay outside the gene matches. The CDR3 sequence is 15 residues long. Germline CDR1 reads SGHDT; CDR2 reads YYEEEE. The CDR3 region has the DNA TGTGCCAGCAGCATCGGGGGGGGCTCCTACAATGAGCAGTTCTTC. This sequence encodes CASSIGGGSYNEQFF.

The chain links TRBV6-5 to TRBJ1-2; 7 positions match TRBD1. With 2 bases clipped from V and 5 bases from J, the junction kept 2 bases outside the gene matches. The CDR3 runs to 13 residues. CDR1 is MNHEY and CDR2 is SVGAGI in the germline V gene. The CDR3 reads CASSYTQGYGYTF. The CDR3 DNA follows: TGTGCCAGCAGTTACACACAGGGGTATGGCTACACCTTC.

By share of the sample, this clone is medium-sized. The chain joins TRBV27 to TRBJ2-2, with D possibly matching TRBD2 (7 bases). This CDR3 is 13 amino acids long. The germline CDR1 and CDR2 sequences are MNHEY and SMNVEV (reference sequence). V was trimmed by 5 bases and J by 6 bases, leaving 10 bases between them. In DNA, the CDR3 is TGTGCCAGCAGTCCGGGGGGCGCCGGGGAGCTGTTTTTT. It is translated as CASSPGGAGELFF.

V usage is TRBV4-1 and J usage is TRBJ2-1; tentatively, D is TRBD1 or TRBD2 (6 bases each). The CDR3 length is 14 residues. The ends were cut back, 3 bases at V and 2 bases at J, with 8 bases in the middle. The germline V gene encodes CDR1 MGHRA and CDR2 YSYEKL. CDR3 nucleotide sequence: TGCGCCAGCAGCCATGGGGGGCCCTACAATGAGCAGTTCTTC. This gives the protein CASSHGGPYNEQFF.

This CDR3 is CASSDWAGGPNEQFF. In DNA, the CDR3 is TGTGCCAGCAGTGATTGGGCGGGAGGCCCCAATGAGCAGTTCTTC. The gene calls are TRBV6-1 and TRBJ2-1; 8 bases agree with TRBD2. The CDR3 runs 15 residues. The J segment lost 6 bases and the V segment lost 3 bases, leaving 7 bases of the junction unmatched. Looked up from germline, CDR1 is MNHNS and CDR2 is SASEGT.

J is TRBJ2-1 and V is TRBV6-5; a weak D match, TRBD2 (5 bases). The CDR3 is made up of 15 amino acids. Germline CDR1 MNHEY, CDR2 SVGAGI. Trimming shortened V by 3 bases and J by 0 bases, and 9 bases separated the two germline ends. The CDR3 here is CASSYSSGSYNEQFF. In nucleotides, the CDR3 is TGTGCCAGCAGTTATTCCAGCGGCTCCTACAATGAGCAGTTCTTC.

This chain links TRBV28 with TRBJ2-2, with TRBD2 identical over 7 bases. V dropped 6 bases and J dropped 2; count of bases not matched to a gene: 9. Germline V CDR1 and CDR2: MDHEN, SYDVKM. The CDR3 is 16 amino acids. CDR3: CASRGPSGSNTGELFF. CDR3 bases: TGTGCCAGCAGGGGACCTAGCGGAAGTAACACCGGGGAGCTGTTTTTT.

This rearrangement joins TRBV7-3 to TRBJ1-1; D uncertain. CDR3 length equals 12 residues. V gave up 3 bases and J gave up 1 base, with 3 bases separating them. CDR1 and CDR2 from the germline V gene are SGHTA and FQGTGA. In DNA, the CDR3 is TGTGCCAGCAGCTTTGGGAACACTGAAGCTTTCTTT. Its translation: CASSFGNTEAFF. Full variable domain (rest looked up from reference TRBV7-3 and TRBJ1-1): GAGVSQTPSNKVTEKGKYVELRCDPISGHTALYWYRQSLGQGPEFLIYFQGTGAADDSGLPNDRFFAVRPEGSVSTLKIQRTERGDSAVYLCASSFGNTEAFFGQGTRLTVV.